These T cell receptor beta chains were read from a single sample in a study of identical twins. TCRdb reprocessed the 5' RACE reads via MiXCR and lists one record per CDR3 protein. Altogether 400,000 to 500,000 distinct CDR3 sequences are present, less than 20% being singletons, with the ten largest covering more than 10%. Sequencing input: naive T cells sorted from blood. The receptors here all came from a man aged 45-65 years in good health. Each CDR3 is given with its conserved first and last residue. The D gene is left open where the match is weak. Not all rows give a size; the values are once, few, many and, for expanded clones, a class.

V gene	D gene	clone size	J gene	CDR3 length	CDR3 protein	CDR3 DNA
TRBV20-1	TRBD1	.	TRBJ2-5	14	CSANTGDNGETQYF	TGCAGTGCCAATACAGGGGACAATGGAGAGACCCAGTACTTC
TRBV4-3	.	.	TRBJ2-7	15	CASSQVNRANYEQYF	TGCGCCAGCAGCCAAGTGAACAGGGCAAACTACGAGCAGTACTTC
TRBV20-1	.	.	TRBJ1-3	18	CSARDLMGGSPSGNTIYF	TGCAGTGCTAGAGATCTAATGGGGGGAAGCCCCTCTGGAAACACCATATATTTT
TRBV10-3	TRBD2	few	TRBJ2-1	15	CAISEGLAPDNEQFF	TGTGCCATCAGTGAGGGACTAGCGCCTGACAATGAGCAGTTCTTC
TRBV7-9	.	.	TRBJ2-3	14	CASSPPPGADTQYF	TGTGCCAGCAGCCCCCCCCCGGGCGCAGATACGCAGTATTTT
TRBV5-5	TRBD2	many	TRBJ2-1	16	CASSLGLAGERNEQFF	TGTGCCAGCAGCTTGGGACTAGCGGGGGAGAGGAATGAGCAGTTCTTC
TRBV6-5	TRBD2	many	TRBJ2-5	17	CASSYSGSGRVSETQYF	TGTGCCAGCAGTTACTCGGGTAGCGGGAGGGTATCAGAGACCCAGTACTTC
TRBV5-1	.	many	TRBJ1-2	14	CASSLAAANYGYTF	TGCGCCAGCAGCTTGGCCGCGGCAAACTATGGCTACACCTTC
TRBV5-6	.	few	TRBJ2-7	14	CASSLAGRAYEQYF	TGTGCCAGCAGCTTGGCCGGCAGGGCCTACGAGCAGTACTTC
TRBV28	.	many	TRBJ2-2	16	CASISFGTTEAGELFF	TGTGCCAGCATATCGTTCGGGACAACAGAGGCCGGGGAGCTGTTTTTT
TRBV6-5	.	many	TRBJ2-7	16	CASSSRMRSPGYEQYF	TGTGCCAGCAGTTCGCGAATGAGGTCTCCGGGGTACGAGCAGTACTTC
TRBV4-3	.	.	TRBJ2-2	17	CASSQVGRGSGTGELFF	TGCGCCAGCAGCCAAGTTGGCAGGGGATCGGGCACCGGGGAGCTGTTTTTT
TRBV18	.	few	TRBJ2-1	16	CASSPPGREFVNEQFF	TGTGCCAGCTCACCACCGGGTAGGGAGTTCGTAAATGAGCAGTTCTTC
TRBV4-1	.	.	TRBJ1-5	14	CASSQVDRGQPQHF	TGCGCCAGCAGCCAGGTGGATCGGGGTCAGCCCCAGCATTTT
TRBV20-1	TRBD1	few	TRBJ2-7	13	CSARRQGAYEQYF	TGCAGTGCTAGAAGGCAGGGGGCCTACGAGCAGTACTTC
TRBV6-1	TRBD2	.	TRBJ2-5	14	CASSGISGAETQYF	TGTGCCAGCAGCGGGATTAGCGGGGCTGAGACCCAGTACTTC
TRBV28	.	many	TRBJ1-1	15	CASSLGRARNTEAFF	TGTGCCAGCAGTTTAGGCAGGGCCCGGAACACTGAAGCTTTCTTT
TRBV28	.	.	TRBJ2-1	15	CASSFGLPRDNEQFF	TGTGCCAGCAGTTTTGGTTTGCCTCGGGACAATGAGCAGTTCTTC
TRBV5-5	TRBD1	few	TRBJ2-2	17	CASSLAPDRVDTGELFF	TGTGCCAGCAGCTTGGCACCAGACAGGGTCGACACCGGGGAGCTGTTTTTT
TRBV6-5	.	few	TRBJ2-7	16	CASSYDWGTRIYEQYF	TGTGCCAGCAGTTACGACTGGGGAACTCGAATCTACGAGCAGTACTTC
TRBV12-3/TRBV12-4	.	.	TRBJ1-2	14	CASSLSDNLYGYTF	TGTGCCAGCAGTTTATCGGACAACCTCTATGGCTACACCTTC
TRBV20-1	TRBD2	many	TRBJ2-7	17	CSARSRTSGFRSYEQYF	TGCAGTGCTAGATCGAGGACTAGCGGGTTCCGCTCCTACGAGCAGTACTTC
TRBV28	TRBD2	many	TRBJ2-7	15	CASRLSGSGSYEQYF	TGTGCCAGCAGACTGAGCGGGAGTGGGTCCTACGAGCAGTACTTC
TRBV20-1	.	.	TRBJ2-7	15	CSARVISRWGHEQYF	TGCAGTGCTAGAGTAATCTCACGATGGGGCCACGAGCAGTACTTC
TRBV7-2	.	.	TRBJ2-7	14	CASSSGGYYYEQYF	TGTGCCAGCAGCTCAGGAGGGTATTACTACGAGCAGTACTTC
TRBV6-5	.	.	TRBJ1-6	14	CASSYSGANSPLHF	TGTGCCAGCAGTTACTCCGGGGCAAATTCACCCCTCCACTTT
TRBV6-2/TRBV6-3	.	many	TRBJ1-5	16	CASSPRGSWGNQPQHF	TGTGCCAGCAGCCCCCGGGGGAGCTGGGGCAATCAGCCCCAGCATTTT
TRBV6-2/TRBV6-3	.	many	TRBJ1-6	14	CASSYRDVVAPLHF	TGTGCCAGCAGTTACCGGGACGTCGTCGCACCCCTCCACTTT
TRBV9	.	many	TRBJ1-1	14	CASSAGGGGTEAFF	TGTGCCAGCAGCGCCGGTGGGGGGGGCACTGAAGCTTTCTTT
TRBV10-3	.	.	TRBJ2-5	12	CAISQDPRAQYF	TGTGCCATCAGCCAGGACCCTCGGGCCCAGTACTTC
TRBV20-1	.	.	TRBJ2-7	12	CSALTETYEQYF	TGCAGTGCTTTGACGGAGACCTACGAGCAGTACTTC
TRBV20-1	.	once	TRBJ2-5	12	CSARTPEGTQYF	TGCAGTGCTAGAACACCAGAGGGGACCCAGTACTTC
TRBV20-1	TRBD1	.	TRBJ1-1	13	CSARHRGLGEAFF	TGCAGTGCTAGACACAGGGGGTTGGGTGAAGCTTTCTTT
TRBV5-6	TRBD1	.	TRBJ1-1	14	CASSGTVMNTEAFF	TGTGCCAGCAGCGGGACAGTCATGAACACTGAAGCTTTCTTT
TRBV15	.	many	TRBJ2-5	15	CATSRRGAGWETQYF	TGTGCCACCAGTAGACGGGGGGCAGGGTGGGAGACCCAGTACTTC
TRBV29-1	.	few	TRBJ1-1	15	CSPGRLGHRGTEAFF	TGCAGCCCTGGGCGATTAGGACACCGTGGCACTGAAGCTTTCTTT
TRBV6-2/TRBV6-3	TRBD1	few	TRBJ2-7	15	CASSSTYSGGAEQYF	TGTGCCAGCAGTTCCACATATTCAGGGGGCGCCGAGCAGTACTTC
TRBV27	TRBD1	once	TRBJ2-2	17	CASSLYQGAADTGELFF	TGTGCCAGCAGTTTATACCAGGGGGCCGCTGACACCGGGGAGCTGTTTTTT
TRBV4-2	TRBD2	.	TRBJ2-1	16	CASSQERPSGSFEQFF	TGTGCCAGCAGCCAAGAACGGCCTAGCGGGAGTTTTGAGCAGTTCTTC
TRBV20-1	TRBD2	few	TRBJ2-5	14	CSASPAGALETQYF	TGCAGTGCTAGTCCAGCGGGAGCATTAGAGACCCAGTACTTC
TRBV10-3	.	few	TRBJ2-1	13	CAIRKSGYNEQFF	TGTGCCATCAGAAAGAGCGGTTACAATGAGCAGTTCTTC
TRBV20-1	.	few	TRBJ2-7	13	CSARVSQRYEQYF	TGCAGTGCTAGAGTTTCGCAGCGGTACGAGCAGTACTTC
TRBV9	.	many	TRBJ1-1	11	CASSGPLGAFF	TGTGCCAGCAGCGGCCCCCTAGGAGCTTTCTTT
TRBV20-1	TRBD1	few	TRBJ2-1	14	CSASRDREGNEQFF	TGCAGTGCTAGCCGGGACAGGGAAGGCAATGAGCAGTTCTTC
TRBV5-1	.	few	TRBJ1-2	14	CASSLGQRSYGYTF	TGCGCCAGCAGCTTGGGACAGCGATCGTATGGCTACACCTTC
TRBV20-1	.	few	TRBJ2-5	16	CSARSPARTGQETQYF	TGCAGTGCTAGATCACCTGCCCGGACGGGTCAAGAGACCCAGTACTTC
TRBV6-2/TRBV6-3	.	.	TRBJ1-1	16	CASSKDPPDMNTEAFF	TGTGCCAGCAGTAAGGACCCTCCCGACATGAACACTGAAGCTTTCTTT
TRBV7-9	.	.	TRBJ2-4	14	CASSLLANSDIQYF	TGTGCCAGCAGCTTATTGGCCAACTCGGACATTCAGTACTTC
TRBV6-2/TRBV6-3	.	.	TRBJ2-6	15	CARSVLRSGANVLTF	TGTGCCAGGTCGGTTCTGCGCTCTGGGGCCAACGTCCTGACTTTC
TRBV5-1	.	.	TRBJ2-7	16	CASSLVAGDYSYEQYF	TGCGCCAGCAGCTTGGTGGCAGGGGACTACTCCTACGAGCAGTACTTC
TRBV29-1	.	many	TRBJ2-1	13	CSALDGSYNEQFF	TGCAGCGCCTTGGACGGAAGCTACAATGAGCAGTTCTTC
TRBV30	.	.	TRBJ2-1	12	CAWSVGGAEQFF	TGTGCCTGGAGTGTTGGAGGCGCTGAGCAGTTCTTC
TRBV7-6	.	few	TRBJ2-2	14	CASSLAGYTGELFF	TGTGCCAGCAGCTTAGCGGGTTACACCGGGGAGCTGTTTTTT
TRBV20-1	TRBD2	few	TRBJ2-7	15	CSAAPSGRLPYEQYF	TGCAGTGCTGCCCCCAGCGGGAGGTTACCCTACGAGCAGTACTTC